This TCR beta chain derives from a study of T cell repertoires in cytomegalovirus infection. Study information: Recently described HLA-C-restricted plus well-studied HLA-B-restricted CMV epitopes were used. Matching HLA type, along with CMV infection, was indicated by public TCR beta signatures. Study-level findings and limits: Summed frequency of public TCR beta families distinguished CMV carriers with the relevant HLA. HLA-C-restricted CMV-specific TCR beta clonotypes were dominant in the ex vivo response.

One entry per CDR3 protein, called by TCRdb with MiXCR from the reads. The table lists around 500,000 distinct CDR3 sequences, about 44% of them singletons, with roughly two fifths in the top ten. Remarks on this clonotype: The antigen is unknown.

This sequence was found in a human donor in good health (CMV status not recorded). Some clones in this sample may be carry-over from other donors' samples. The sequencing here drew on cultured PBMCs, taken from culture after CMV antigen stimulation.

This CDR3 is CASSTGQRNTEAFF. CDR3 DNA: TGTGCCAGCAGCACGGGACAGCGGAACACTGAAGCTTTCTTT. This chain links TRBV7-2 with TRBJ1-1; 7 nucleotides line up with TRBD1. Trimming cost V 5 bases and J 1 base; bases outside gene matches: 4. Germline CDR1 SGHTA, CDR2 FQGNSA. The CDR3 is 14 amino acids.